A single T cell receptor (beta chain) is shown here with its context. Its antigen is unknown. The data were obtained in a study of T cells in Graves' hyperthyroidism and ophthalmopathy. Whole-study results and caveats: Ophthalmopathy was model-predicted a median around 6.7 months pre-onset.

Amplification of TCR beta CDR3 regions was performed using RNA transcripts as template. The primer set for the first-round RT-PCR of the TCR CDR3 was HTBI. TCRdb re-analysed the multiplex PCR reads in MiXCR, keeping a single row per CDR3 protein. The sample comprises more than 300,000 distinct CDR3 sequences, approximately 15% of which are singletons, and approximately 25% rests with the top ten. The V end was cut by 8 bases, the J end by 3 bases, with 11 bases between. This CDR3 has 12 residues. Sequencing was carried out using blood. The V gene is TRBV12-3 or TRBV12-4, the J gene TRBJ2-7; D not certain. This TCR was recovered from a woman aged 30 to 39 with Graves' hyperthyroidism. CDR3 region: CASGPSSYEQYF. CDR3 in DNA: TGTGCCAGCGGACCTTCAAGCTACGAGCAGTACTTC.